This T cell receptor (beta chain) was sequenced during a study of shared clonotypes between healthy human individuals. General study points: Naive CD4 clonotype sharing across a handful of donors was approximately 5%. Measured sharing among donors was expected to vary with sequencing depth.

V was clipped by 8 bases and J by 1 base, with 14 bases between them. CDR1 is LNHDA, CDR2 SQIVND, per germline (reference sequence). The CDR3 length is 14 residues. Produced via immunoSEQ multiplex PCR; TCRdb's table is partial and in-frame only. This table holds 2.3 million or so clones, 80% to 95% found once. Of note for this clone: The antigen is undetermined.

Input material: naive CD4+ T cells from PBMCs. Subset meaning: CD45RA+ positively selected. The TCR originated in a man between 18 and 29 years old in good health. Some clones in this sample may be carry-over from other donors' samples. The chain is built from TRBV19 and TRBJ1-1, with D possibly being TRBD1 (6 bases). The CDR3 is CASGIRGANTEAFF. CDR3 coding DNA: TGTGCCAGTGGAATCAGGGGCGCGAACACTGAAGCTTTCTTT.